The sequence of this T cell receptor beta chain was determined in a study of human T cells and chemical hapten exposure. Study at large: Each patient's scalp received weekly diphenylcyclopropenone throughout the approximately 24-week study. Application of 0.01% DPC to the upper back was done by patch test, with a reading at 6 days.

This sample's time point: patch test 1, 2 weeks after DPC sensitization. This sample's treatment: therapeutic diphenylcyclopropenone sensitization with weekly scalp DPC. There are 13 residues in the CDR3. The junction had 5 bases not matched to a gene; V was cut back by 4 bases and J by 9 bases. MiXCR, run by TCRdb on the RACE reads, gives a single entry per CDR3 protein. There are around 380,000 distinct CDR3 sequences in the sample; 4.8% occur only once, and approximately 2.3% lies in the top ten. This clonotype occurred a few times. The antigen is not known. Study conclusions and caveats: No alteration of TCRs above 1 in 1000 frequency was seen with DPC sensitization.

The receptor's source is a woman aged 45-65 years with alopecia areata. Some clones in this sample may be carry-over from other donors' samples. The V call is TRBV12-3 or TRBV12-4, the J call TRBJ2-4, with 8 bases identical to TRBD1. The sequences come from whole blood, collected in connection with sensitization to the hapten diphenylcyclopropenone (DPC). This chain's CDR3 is CASSWADRGIQYF. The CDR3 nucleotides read TGTGCCAGCAGTTGGGCTGACAGGGGCATTCAGTACTTC.